The sequence of this T cell receptor (beta chain) was determined in a study of blood T cells in healthy people across ages. Germline V gene sequence: CDR1 SNHLY, CDR2 FYNNEI. V was pared by 8 bases and J by 5 bases, with 11 bases of the junction left unmatched. This CDR3 contains 16 residues. Every donor gave 9.5 to 10 milliliters of peripheral blood. Each sample yielded at least 6 million isolated PBMCs. Then a second PCR, running roughly 7 to 11 cycles, was carried out with a sample-barcoded 5' primer and a J-beta primer mix. Researchers report that each sample yielded at least 2.5 million CDR3-containing paired-end reads. MiXCR, run by TCRdb on the 5' RACE reads, gives a single entry per CDR3 protein. The table shows some 940,000 distinct CDR3 sequences, with under 35% occurring only once. These same data were also listed under a study on T cells of mothers and their children.

The receptor was derived from a woman aged 40 to 55 in good health. Sequenced material: blood. This sequence joins TRBV2 and TRBJ2-4, with 11 bases matching TRBD2. This chain's CDR3 is CASATSGGWGQNIQYF. The DNA of the CDR3 is TGTGCCAGCGCCACTAGCGGGGGATGGGGTCAAAACATTCAGTACTTC.